A single sample gave rise to the 30 T cell receptor beta chains below, sequenced in a study of blood T cell repertoires in COVID-19. This table comes from immunoSEQ multiplex PCR, and its TCRdb copy is limited to in-frame clones, with some not included. Of 200,000 to 250,000 clones listed, 75% to 90% are singletons. Sequencing was done on a sample of peripheral blood. The source is a man in his sixties who had recovered from COVID-19.

V gene TRBV11-1 combines with J gene TRBJ2-3, with D perhaps matching TRBD2 (6 bases). Germline V gene lookup returns CDR1 SGHAT and CDR2 FQDESV (reference sequence). The V end lost 5 bases, the J end lost 2 bases, and 11 bases lay between the germline ends. This CDR3 contains 14 residues. DNA of the CDR3: TGTGCCAGCAGCCGGGGACTTTTCACAGATACGCAGTATTTT. It encodes CASSRGLFTDTQYF.

This sequence joins TRBV5-1 and TRBJ1-5; D not certain. This CDR3 contains 15 residues. Germline values: CDR1 SGHRS, CDR2 YFSETQ. Trimming took off 1 base at V and 7 bases at J, with 15 bases between the two ends. The CDR3 nucleotides read TGCGCCAGCAGCTTGAATCCCAGGCCTGAGCAGCCCCAGCATTTT. Amino acids: CASSLNPRPEQPQHF.

J is TRBJ2-3 and V is TRBV3-1 (or the pseudogene TRBV3-2), with D possibly matching TRBD2 (6 bases). The V and J ends lost 4 bases and 1 base respectively, with 18 bases between them. CDR1 LGHDT and CDR2 YNNKEL come from the germline V gene (reference sequence). CDR3 length equals 17 residues. The chain's CDR3 is CASSLRTISAGTDTQYF. The CDR3 nucleotides are TGTGCCAGCAGCCTACGGACTATTTCGGCGGGCACAGATACGCAGTATTTT.

The rearrangement links TRBV29-1 to TRBJ2-3; D remains unclear. The CDR3 has 13 amino acids. Germline lookup yields CDR1 SQVTM and CDR2 ANQGSEA. V was clipped by 1 base and J by 2 bases, with 7 bases between them. CDR3 in amino acids: CSVEVLVTDTQYF. CDR3 nucleotides: TGCAGCGTTGAAGTCCTAGTCACAGATACGCAGTATTTT.

As regards this clone: The identical CDR3 is also encoded by other nucleotide sequences in the sample. V gene TRBV11-2 combines with J gene TRBJ1-4; 9 bases agree with TRBD1. V lost 1 base and J lost 8; bases outside the gene matches: 5. There are 15 residues in the CDR3. The germline CDR1 and CDR2 sequences are SGHAT and FQNNGV. The CDR3 DNA reads as TGTGCCAGCAGCTTAGGGGACAGGGATTTCGAAAAACTGTTTTTT. It is translated as CASSLGDRDFEKLFF. The full variable domain, in which reference TRBV11-2 and TRBJ1-4 provide the parts outside the CDR3, is EAGVAQSPRYKIIEKRQSVAFWCNPISGHATLYWYQQILGQGPKLLIQFQNNGVVDDSQLPKDRFSAERLKGVDSTLKIQPAKLEDSAVYLCASSLGDRDFEKLFFGSGTQLSVL.

CDR3 DNA: TGTGCCATCAGTGAGTCGAAAGGGGGCTCCTACAATGAGCAGTTCTTC. Protein: CAISESKGGSYNEQFF. The chain recombines TRBV10-3 with TRBJ2-1; a possible D gene is TRBD1 (6 bases). Trimming stripped 0 bases from V and 0 bases from J, with 9 bases between. The CDR3 extends over 16 amino acids. CDR1 is ENHRY, CDR2 SYGVKD, per germline.

This clone was detected once. This chain connects TRBV29-1 to TRBJ2-7; 8 bases are shared with TRBD1. The germline V gene encodes CDR1 SQVTM and CDR2 ANQGSEA. There are 14 residues in the CDR3. J gave up 2 bases and V 3 bases, and 6 bases lay outside the gene matches. The CDR3 nucleotides are TGCAGCGTTGAGGGTGGACAGGGTACCTACGAGCAGTACTTC. This encodes CSVEGGQGTYEQYF.

The chain links TRBV27 to TRBJ1-1, with D possibly being TRBD1 (6 bases). Germline V lookup: CDR1 MNHEY, CDR2 SMNVEV (reference sequence). V lost 0 bases to trimming and J lost 12 bases, with 17 bases between them. This CDR3 comprises 14 residues. CDR3 residues: CASSLSSDSRRTFF. CDR3 nucleotides: TGTGCCAGCAGTTTATCGTCGGACAGCCGCAGGACTTTCTTT.

The V and J genes are TRBV18 and TRBJ1-2, with 8 bases fitting TRBD1. Germline V gene lookup returns CDR1 KGHSH and CDR2 LQKENI. J gave up 3 bases and V 6 bases, and 9 bases lay outside the gene matches. This CDR3 has 15 amino acids. The CDR3 DNA follows: TGTGCCAGCTCCCAGGGGGCGACAGGGGACTATGGCTACACCTTC. Amino acids: CASSQGATGDYGYTF.

The rearrangement links TRBV5-8 to TRBJ1-5; weak D call: TRBD1 (5 bases). The V gene lost 7 bases and the J gene lost 4 bases, with 12 bases spanning the gap. Germline loops: CDR1 SGHTS, CDR2 YDEGEE. This CDR3 is built from 13 residues. The CDR3: CASPLRGNQPQHF. CDR3 nucleotide sequence: TGTGCCAGCCCCCTACGGGGGAATCAGCCCCAGCATTTT.

The chain has TRBV24-1 and TRBJ2-1; 9 positions agree with TRBD1. Germline-derived CDR1 and CDR2 are KGHDR and SFDVKD. The CDR3 has 16 amino acids. Trimming cost V 3 bases and J 7 bases; bases outside gene matches: 9. The CDR3 bases are TGTGCCACCAGTGATCCAACCGGGACAGGGAGTAATGAGCAGTTCTTC. Its protein product is CATSDPTGTGSNEQFF.

The chain couples TRBV25-1 to TRBJ2-5; 10 bases align to TRBD1. V lost 6 bases, J lost 5 bases, and 6 bases stayed unmatched. The CDR3 extends over 14 amino acids. Germline V gene data show CDR1 as MGHDK and CDR2 as SYGVNS. DNA of the CDR3: TGTGCCAGCAGCGCGGGACAGGGGAGGGAGACCCAGTACTTC. Translating it yields CASSAGQGRETQYF.

The genes are TRBV12-2 and TRBJ1-6; TRBD1, the D gene given by the table, was not confirmed from the DNA. TRBV12-2 is a listed pseudogene. The CDR3 contains 17 residues. Here the CDR3 DNA reads TGTGCAAGTCGCTTAGAGCCCAGGTCTGCCGAGCATTCACCCCTCCACTTT. Its protein product is CASRLEPRSAEHSPLHF.

V and J are TRBV18 and TRBJ2-2, with 7 bases matching TRBD1. Germline CDR1 KGHSH, CDR2 LQKENI. The CDR3 runs to 16 residues. Trimming removed 3 bases from V and 2 bases from J; junction bases left unmatched: 6. The CDR3 is CASSPLGQANTGELFF. Here the CDR3 DNA reads TGTGCCAGCTCACCTCTTGGACAGGCTAACACCGGGGAGCTGTTTTTT.

The chain recombines TRBV5-1 with TRBJ1-2; 7 nucleotides align to TRBD1. The germline CDR1 and CDR2 sequences are SGHRS and YFSETQ. The ends lost 2 bases at V and 4 bases at J; junction bases unmatched: 8. There are 15 residues in the CDR3. DNA of the CDR3: TGCGCCAGCAGCTTTGGACAGGCCGCCGGCTATGGCTACACCTTC. Translating it yields CASSFGQAAGYGYTF.

The chain employs TRBV4-1 and TRBJ2-7; D is perhaps TRBD2 (5 bases). V was pared by 0 bases and J by 3 bases, with 12 bases between. This CDR3 spans 15 amino acids. Germline CDR1 is MGHRA and CDR2 is YSYEKL. CDR3 loop: CASSQDIGLFYEQYF. CDR3 nucleotides: TGCGCCAGCAGCCAAGACATCGGACTGTTCTACGAGCAGTACTTC.

This rearrangement joins TRBV3-1 (or the pseudogene TRBV3-2) to TRBJ2-3, with TRBD2 identical over 8 bases. The CDR3 length is 16 residues. V trimming: 4 bases; J trimming: 3 bases; junction bases outside the gene matches: 9. Germline-derived CDR1 and CDR2 are LGHDT and YNNKEL (reference sequence). CDR3 amino acids: CASSPSWGGRTDTQYF. CDR3 DNA: TGTGCCAGCAGCCCCAGTTGGGGCGGGAGGACAGATACGCAGTATTTT.

The DNA of the CDR3 is TGTGCCAGCAGTTCCAGAAACCGGGAGGATAATTCACCCCTCCACTTT. Translating it yields CASSSRNREDNSPLHF. V gene TRBV28 combines with J gene TRBJ1-6, with D unresolved. The CDR3 runs 16 residues. Trimming removed 4 bases from V and 5 bases from J, with 15 bases in between. Germline lookup yields CDR1 MDHEN and CDR2 SYDVKM.

V gene TRBV11-2 combines with J gene TRBJ2-3, with TRBD1 identical over 9 bases. Trimming cost V 2 bases and J 4 bases; bases outside gene matches: 7. Per the germline V gene, CDR1 is SGHAT and CDR2 is FQNNGV. The CDR3 spans 16 residues. The CDR3 DNA is TGTGCCAGCAGCTTATACGGGACAGGGAAAGCAGATACGCAGTATTTT. Its translation is CASSLYGTGKADTQYF.

This chain connects TRBV2 to TRBJ2-1, with TRBD2 identical over 8 bases. Germline CDR1 reads SNHLY; CDR2 reads FYNNEI. V lost 3 bases to trimming and J lost 2 bases; unmatched junction nucleotides: 3. CDR3 length equals 15 residues. Here the CDR3 reads CASSELLAAYNEQFF. The CDR3 bases are TGTGCCAGCAGTGAGTTACTAGCGGCCTACAATGAGCAGTTCTTC.

The genes are TRBV27 and TRBJ1-2; 10 bases are shared with TRBD1. Trimming at V came to 0 bases and at J to 1 base, leaving 5 bases not matched to a gene. Germline lookup yields CDR1 MNHEY and CDR2 SMNVEV (reference sequence). CDR3 size: 17 residues. The CDR3: CASSLSRGQGVNYGYTF. CDR3 coding DNA: TGTGCCAGCAGTTTATCTAGAGGACAGGGGGTTAACTATGGCTACACCTTC.

This rearrangement joins TRBV6-5 to TRBJ1-1; 8 bases map to TRBD1. J lost 5 bases, V lost 10 bases, and 9 bases had no gene match. Germline assignment: CDR1 MNHEY and CDR2 SVGAGI. The CDR3 is made up of 13 amino acids. The CDR3 nucleotides read TGTGCCACTCGCCCAGGGGGCGGGACTGAAGCTTTCTTT. Encoded protein: CATRPGGGTEAFF.

The V call is TRBV18, the J call TRBJ1-1; no reliable D call. The germline CDR1 and CDR2 sequences are KGHSH and LQKENI. Trimming removed 3 bases from V and 5 bases from J, with 10 bases in between. The CDR3 runs 13 residues. CDR3: CASSPPVRTEAFF. The CDR3 coding sequence is TGTGCCAGCTCACCGCCTGTTCGGACTGAAGCTTTCTTT.

The V and J genes are TRBV9 and TRBJ2-7; 7 positions agree with TRBD1. The V gene's germline CDR1 is SGDLS and CDR2 YYNGEE. The junction had 6 bases not matched to a gene; V was cut back by 0 bases and J by 3 bases. The CDR3 has 15 amino acids. The CDR3 is CASSVEGAGGYEQYF. The DNA of the CDR3 is TGTGCCAGCAGCGTAGAGGGGGCAGGGGGCTACGAGCAGTACTTC.

Regarding this clone: Other DNA sequences from this sample encode an identical CDR3 as well. The rearrangement links TRBV2 to TRBJ1-2; 7 nucleotides align to TRBD1. The CDR3 has 13 amino acids. Germline V CDR1 and CDR2: SNHLY, FYNNEI. The V and J ends lost 6 bases and 4 bases, in that order; junction bases with no gene match: 5. This CDR3 is CASSPRDSYGYTF. CDR3 DNA: TGTGCCAGCAGCCCAAGGGACAGCTATGGCTACACCTTC. The full variable domain, rest sourced from reference TRBV2 and TRBJ1-2, is EPEVTQTPSHQVTQMGQEVILRCVPISNHLYFYWYRQILGQKVEFLVSFYNNEISEKSEIFDDQFSVERPDGSNFTLKIRSTKLEDSAMYFCASSPRDSYGYTFGSGTRLTVV.

This chain links TRBV30 with TRBJ2-7, with D unresolved. The CDR3 has 12 residues. The ends were cut back, 1 base at V and 3 bases at J, with 7 bases in the middle. Germline assignment: CDR1 GTSNPN and CDR2 SVGIG (reference sequence). The CDR3, as DNA: TGTGCCTGGAGTGACCTAATCTACGAGCAGTACTTC. This sequence encodes CAWSDLIYEQYF.

This clone was recorded only once. This rearrangement joins TRBV5-8 to TRBJ2-7, with 10 bases aligning to TRBD2. The CDR3 covers 15 residues. V trimming: 0 bases; J trimming: 3 bases; junction bases outside the gene matches: 3. CDR1 is SGHTS, CDR2 YDEGEE, per germline. The CDR3: CASSLELAGVYEQYF. As DNA, the CDR3 is TGTGCCAGCAGCTTGGAGCTAGCGGGAGTCTACGAGCAGTACTTC. The variable domain in full, with the rest retrieved from reference TRBV5-8 and TRBJ2-7, is EAGVTQSPTHLIKTRGQQATLRCSPISGHTSVYWYQQALGLGLQFLLWYDEGEERNRGNFPPRFSGRQFPNYSSELNVNALELEDSALYLCASSLELAGVYEQYFGPGTRLTVT.

This chain uses TRBV30 with TRBJ1-4, with D possibly matching TRBD1 (6 bases). The CDR3 has 14 amino acids. V was clipped by 4 bases and J by 4 bases, with 13 bases between them. CDR1 is GTSNPN and CDR2 is SVGIG in the germline V gene (reference sequence). The CDR3: CAWTRTAYNEKLFF. In nucleotides, the CDR3 is TGTGCCTGGACCCGGACAGCCTATAATGAAAAACTGTTTTTT. Complete variable domain (other parts from reference TRBV30 and TRBJ1-4): SQTIHQWPATLVQPVGSPLSLECTVEGTSNPNLYWYRQAAGRGLQLLFYSVGIGQISSEVPQNLSASRPQDRQFILSSKKLLLSDSGFYLCAWTRTAYNEKLFFGSGTQLSVL.

V gene TRBV7-8 combines with J gene TRBJ1-2; D perhaps matches TRBD1 (5 bases). Germline CDR1 reads SGHVS; CDR2 reads FQNEAQ. There are 14 residues in the CDR3. V shed 2 bases and J shed 4 bases, with 11 bases lying between them. The CDR3 protein is CASSLQAGSYGYTF. For the CDR3, the DNA is TGTGCCAGCAGCTTACAGGCAGGGTCCTATGGCTACACCTTC.

The rearrangement links TRBV10-3 to TRBJ1-1; D ambiguous. Germline V gene sequence: CDR1 ENHRY, CDR2 SYGVKD. The CDR3 is made up of 13 amino acids. V lost 9 bases and J lost 2, with 13 bases in between. DNA of the CDR3: TGTGCCATTACACAGCAAACTAACACTGAAGCTTTCTTT. Encoded protein: CAITQQTNTEAFF.